This is a list of T cell receptor beta chains from one sample in a study of shared clonotypes between healthy human individuals. The assay was immunoSEQ multiplex PCR, and TCRdb's table has in-frame clones only and misses some. The sample lists around 320,000 clones; 87% were seen once. Sequenced input: memory CD8+ T cells sorted from blood. These receptors originate from a man aged 18 to 29 in good health. Each CDR3 is given with its conserved first and last residue. Each record gives: CDR3 protein, CDR3 DNA, V gene, D gene, J gene, clone size. A D gene is named only where the DNA matches it firmly. Rows give clone size only sometimes, using once, few, many, or a class for an expanded clone.

CDR3aa: CSVARAGANEQFF; CDR3nt: TGCAGCGTGGCCCGAGCGGGAGCCAATGAGCAGTTCTTC; v_gene: TRBV29-1; d_gene: TRBD2; j_gene: TRBJ2-1; abundance: NA
CDR3aa: CASSPGGLSGYTF; CDR3nt: TGTGCCAGCTCCCCGGGGGGGCTCTCTGGCTACACCTTC; v_gene: TRBV6-5; d_gene: NA; j_gene: TRBJ1-2; abundance: many
CDR3aa: CASSLEGGDPYEQYF; CDR3nt: TGTGCCAGCAGCTTAGAGGGCGGGGATCCCTACGAGCAGTACTTC; v_gene: TRBV13; d_gene: NA; j_gene: TRBJ2-7; abundance: NA
CDR3aa: CASSGGLTYEQYF; CDR3nt: TGTGCCAGCAGCGGGGGCCTAACCTACGAGCAGTACTTC; v_gene: TRBV7-9; d_gene: NA; j_gene: TRBJ2-7; abundance: NA
CDR3aa: CASSFRAEGGYTF; CDR3nt: TGTGCCAGCAGTTTTCGGGCCGAGGGTGGCTACACCTTC; v_gene: TRBV27; d_gene: NA; j_gene: TRBJ1-2; abundance: NA
CDR3aa: CASSAGLAALIETQYF; CDR3nt: TGTGCCAGCAGCGCCGGACTAGCGGCTCTCATAGAGACCCAGTACTTC; v_gene: TRBV7-9; d_gene: TRBD2; j_gene: TRBJ2-5; abundance: NA
CDR3aa: CASSLDVLGPEQFF; CDR3nt: TGCGCCAGCAGCTTGGACGTTTTGGGGCCTGAGCAGTTCTTC; v_gene: TRBV5-1; d_gene: NA; j_gene: TRBJ2-1; abundance: NA
CDR3aa: CASSLSTRLGDEQYF; CDR3nt: TGTGCCAGCAGTTTATCGACACGGCTCGGCGACGAGCAGTACTTC; v_gene: TRBV27; d_gene: NA; j_gene: TRBJ2-7; abundance: once
CDR3aa: CASSLDEGPEAFF; CDR3nt: TGTGCCAGCAGCTTGGACGAGGGGCCTGAAGCTTTCTTT; v_gene: TRBV6-1; d_gene: NA; j_gene: TRBJ1-1; abundance: once
CDR3aa: CASSIRRGSQETQYF; CDR3nt: TGTGCCAGTAGTATTCGGCGGGGCTCCCAAGAGACCCAGTACTTC; v_gene: TRBV19; d_gene: NA; j_gene: TRBJ2-5; abundance: once
CDR3aa: CSVWVLNTDTQYF; CDR3nt: TGCAGCGTGTGGGTGCTCAACACAGATACGCAGTATTTT; v_gene: TRBV29-1; d_gene: NA; j_gene: TRBJ2-3; abundance: NA